Each of the 24 T cell receptor beta chains below was sequenced from the same sample in a study of blood T cell repertoires in COVID-19. Produced via immunoSEQ multiplex PCR; TCRdb's table is partial and in-frame only. The profile covers about 50,000 clones, with around 86% appearing a single time and over 2% taken by the ten largest. What was sequenced was peripheral blood. The source of these receptors is a woman aged 55-70 years with acute or convalescent COVID-19.

This clone was found once. The chain employs TRBV20-1 and TRBJ1-2; D may be TRBD1 (6 bases). The V end was cut by 3 bases, the J end by 1 base, with 15 bases between. This CDR3 is 15 amino acids long. Germline V gives CDR1 DFQATT, CDR2 SNEGSKA (reference sequence). The CDR3 nucleotides read TGCAGTGCTAGTGGGGCAGGGGCCTTTAACTATGGCTACACCTTC. Translated: CSASGAGAFNYGYTF.

The chain recombines TRBV5-5 with TRBJ2-5, with 7 bases fitting TRBD1. V dropped 4 bases and J dropped 1; count of bases not matched to a gene: 10. Germline V lookup: CDR1 SGHKS, CDR2 YYEKEE (reference sequence). This CDR3 is built from 16 residues. The CDR3 DNA follows: TGTGCCAGCAGCGCCACCGGGACAGTTCGCCAAGAGACCCAGTACTTC. It is translated as CASSATGTVRQETQYF.

This chain uses TRBV12-5 with TRBJ2-2; the D is unclear. The germline gives CDR1 LGHNT, CDR2 FRNRAP. The CDR3 loop spans 12 amino acids. Trimming shortened V by 3 bases and J by 4 bases, and 3 bases separated the two germline ends. The CDR3 loop is CASGFGTGELFF. The CDR3 DNA reads as TGTGCTAGTGGTTTCGGCACCGGGGAGCTGTTTTTT.

The chain carries TRBV11-2 and TRBJ1-1, with TRBD1 matching 7 bases. Per germline, CDR1 SGHAT and CDR2 FQNNGV. This CDR3 contains 14 residues. V shed 3 bases, J shed 8 bases, and the junction held 9 bases outside the gene matches. CDR3 loop: CASSFPPGQHEAFF. As DNA, the CDR3 is TGTGCCAGCAGCTTCCCCCCGGGACAGCACGAAGCTTTCTTT.

The V gene is TRBV7-8, the J gene TRBJ1-1; tentative D call: TRBD1 (5 bases). Between the trimmed V and J ends, which lost 6 bases and 1 base, there was a span of 9 bases. From germline, CDR1 is SGHVS and CDR2 FQNEAQ. The CDR3 consists of 13 residues. In DNA, the CDR3 is TGTGCCAGCAGTTTGACAGAGAACACTGAAGCTTTCTTT. Translation: CASSLTENTEAFF.

The chain links TRBV28 to TRBJ1-1; no clear D. The CDR3 length is 12 residues. From germline, CDR1 is MDHEN and CDR2 SYDVKM. V lost 7 bases to trimming and J lost 4 bases, with 10 bases between them. The CDR3 sequence is CASTSFFTEAFF. In DNA form, the CDR3 reads TGTGCCAGCACCTCTTTTTTCACTGAAGCTTTCTTT.

V and J are TRBV7-3 and TRBJ2-7; 10 bases are shared with TRBD2. The CDR3 consists of 16 residues. The trim removed 3 bases at V and 0 bases at J, leaving 5 bases unmatched. Germline V gene data show CDR1 as SGHTA and CDR2 as FQGTGA. This CDR3 reads CASSFTLAGVSYEQYF. CDR3 DNA sequence: TGTGCCAGCAGCTTTACTCTAGCGGGGGTCTCCTACGAGCAGTACTTC. The variable domain in full, completed from reference TRBV7-3 and TRBJ2-7, reads GAGVSQTPSNKVTEKGKYVELRCDPISGHTALYWYRQSLGQGPEFLIYFQGTGAADDSGLPNDRFFAVRPEGSVSTLKIQRTERGDSAVYLCASSFTLAGVSYEQYFGPGTRLTVT.

V gene TRBV28 combines with J gene TRBJ1-5; D is uncertain. Trimming removed 11 bases from V and 4 bases from J, with 18 bases in between. The germline V gene has CDR1 MDHEN and CDR2 SYDVKM. The CDR3 loop spans 14 amino acids. The CDR3 DNA is TGTGCCGCGGCGATCCCAACTCGGAATCAGCCCCAGCATTTT. Translated, it gives CAAAIPTRNQPQHF.

This clone came up once. V gene TRBV19 combines with J gene TRBJ2-3, with D possibly being TRBD1 (6 bases). Germline CDR1 reads LNHDA; CDR2 reads SQIVND (reference sequence). The CDR3 extends over 15 amino acids. V was cut by 0 bases and J by 1 base, with 8 bases left in between. In nucleotides, the CDR3 is TGTGCCAGTAGTATAGATTGGGGGCGCACAGATACGCAGTATTTT. This translates into CASSIDWGRTDTQYF.

The chain links TRBV2 to TRBJ1-1; D may be TRBD1 (5 bases). CDR3 length equals 13 residues. Germline lookup yields CDR1 SNHLY and CDR2 FYNNEI. Deletions cut 5 bases from V and 6 bases from J, with 13 bases between. For the CDR3, the DNA is TGTGCCAGCAGTCTAGGGGTTCCCCCTGAAGCTTTCTTT. Its translation is CASSLGVPPEAFF.

The chain employs TRBV4-2 and TRBJ2-1; 9 nucleotides match TRBD1. The CDR3 runs to 19 residues. With 0 bases clipped from V and 4 bases from J, the junction kept 13 bases outside the gene matches. Per the germline V gene, CDR1 is LGHNA and CDR2 is YNFKEQ. The CDR3 region has the DNA TGTGCCAGCAGCCAAGATCCTTTCCGCGGGACAGGGCTTTACAATGAGCAGTTCTTC. Amino acid sequence: CASSQDPFRGTGLYNEQFF.

The rearrangement links TRBV6-5 to TRBJ1-1, with 9 bases that match TRBD1. With 6 bases clipped from V and 0 bases from J, the junction kept 2 bases outside the gene matches. From germline, CDR1 is MNHEY and CDR2 SVGAGI. This CDR3 is 14 amino acids long. DNA for the CDR3: TGTGCCAGCAGAGGACAGGGGCTGAACACTGAAGCTTTCTTT. Translating gives CASRGQGLNTEAFF.

This sequence joins TRBV7-2 and TRBJ2-3; 9 bases map to TRBD2. There are 16 residues in the CDR3. V dropped 2 bases and J dropped 4; count of bases not matched to a gene: 7. Looked up from germline, CDR1 is SGHTA and CDR2 is FQGNSA. Here the CDR3 DNA reads TGTGCCAGCAGCTTATCTCGAGCGGGGGGTGCAGATACGCAGTATTTT. Translation: CASSLSRAGGADTQYF.

J is TRBJ2-2 and V is TRBV13, with 8 bases aligning to TRBD1. Germline CDR1 and CDR2: PRHDT and FYEKMQ (reference sequence). The CDR3 totals 17 residues. With 4 bases clipped from V and 2 bases from J, the junction kept 9 bases outside the gene matches. The CDR3 DNA reads TGTGCCAGCAGCTACCGCCCTGGACAGGGAAACACCGGGGAGCTGTTTTTT. Encoded protein: CASSYRPGQGNTGELFF.

This clone was detected only a few times. The chain employs TRBV7-2 and TRBJ1-6; D is unresolved. CDR1 SGHTA and CDR2 FQGNSA come from the germline V gene. The CDR3 is 15 amino acids. Trimming removed 0 bases from V and 7 bases from J, with 10 bases in between. As DNA, the CDR3 is TGTGCCAGCAGCTTAGCTGTGACACCAAATTCACCCCTCCACTTT. Amino acids: CASSLAVTPNSPLHF.

The V and J genes are TRBV2 and TRBJ2-1; tentative D call: TRBD1 (5 bases). Germline CDR1 is SNHLY and CDR2 is FYNNEI. The germline V and J ends were trimmed by 1 base and 6 bases, with 13 bases remaining between them. This CDR3 is 15 amino acids long. CDR3 loop: CASSEEGQGSNEQFF. In DNA form, the CDR3 reads TGTGCCAGCAGTGAAGAGGGCCAGGGTAGCAATGAGCAGTTCTTC.

This sequence joins TRBV6-5 and TRBJ2-2; 8 bases map to TRBD2. Looked up from germline, CDR1 is MNHEY and CDR2 is SVGAGI. The CDR3 runs to 15 residues. V lost 8 bases and J lost 0; bases outside the gene matches: 5. Here the CDR3 DNA reads TGTGCCAGCCGGGGGGGGGCCGCGAACACCGGGGAGCTGTTTTTT. It specifies CASRGGAANTGELFF.

This clone came up a few times. The chain joins TRBV2 to TRBJ2-5, with a tentative D call TRBD1 (6 bases). Trimming cost V 5 bases and J 5 bases, with 9 bases left between them. This CDR3 has 12 amino acids. Germline CDR1 and CDR2: SNHLY and FYNNEI. CDR3 protein: CASSRDTETQYF. The CDR3 coding sequence is TGTGCCAGCAGTAGGGACACTGAGACCCAGTACTTC.

CDR3 residues: CASSTLTSGRHEQYF. The CDR3 region has the DNA TGCGCCAGCAGCACCTTGACTAGCGGGAGACACGAGCAGTACTTC. The V and J genes are TRBV5-1 and TRBJ2-7, with 12 bases matching TRBD2. The V gene's germline CDR1 is SGHRS and CDR2 YFSETQ. This CDR3 is built from 15 residues. V trimming: 4 bases; J trimming: 5 bases; junction bases outside the gene matches: 7.

This clone was picked up one time. CDR3 sequence (DNA): TGTGCCAGCAGCTCAACCAGGGGGCGATCCTATGGCTACACCTTC. Protein sequence: CASSSTRGRSYGYTF. V and J are TRBV9 and TRBJ1-2, with 8 bases fitting TRBD1. The ends lost 4 bases at V and 4 bases at J; junction bases unmatched: 9. Germline V CDR1 and CDR2: SGDLS, YYNGEE. CDR3 size: 15 residues.

J is TRBJ2-7 and V is TRBV6-6; a weak D match, TRBD2 (5 bases). Germline CDR1 reads MNHNY; CDR2 reads SVGAGI (reference sequence). This CDR3 has 14 residues. V lost 2 bases and J lost 1, with 9 bases in between. This CDR3 reads CASSYVDSSYEQYF. Written as DNA, the CDR3 is TGTGCCAGCAGTTACGTGGACTCTTCCTACGAGCAGTACTTC.

In this sample, this clone turned up a few times. The chain employs TRBV19 and TRBJ1-2; weak D call: TRBD1 (6 bases). Germline CDR1 is LNHDA and CDR2 is SQIVND (reference sequence). V was pared by 5 bases and J by 4 bases, with 20 bases between. This CDR3 is 16 amino acids long. This chain's CDR3 is CASSVQGEVWIYGYTF. The CDR3 coding sequence is TGTGCCAGTAGTGTACAGGGAGAGGTTTGGATCTATGGCTACACCTTC.

The chain has TRBV2 and TRBJ2-5, with unresolved D. Germline lookup yields CDR1 SNHLY and CDR2 FYNNEI. This CDR3 comprises 15 residues. V lost 3 bases, J lost 2 bases, and 13 bases lay in between. CDR3 amino acids: CASSDRSGLQETQYF. The CDR3 region has the DNA TGTGCCAGCAGTGACCGGTCAGGTCTTCAAGAGACCCAGTACTTC.

The V call is TRBV15, the J call TRBJ1-2, with a possible D match to TRBD1 (6 bases). The CDR3 contains 14 residues. V was clipped by 3 bases and J by 7 bases, with 15 bases between them. The germline V gene encodes CDR1 LNHNV and CDR2 YYDKDF (reference sequence). In DNA, the CDR3 is TGTGCCACCAGCAGGGGTGAGGGGGGGGGTGGCTACACCTTC. This encodes CATSRGEGGGGYTF.